Listed below are T cell receptor beta chains from one sample, sequenced in a study of blood T cell repertoires in COVID-19. The data were produced by immunoSEQ multiplex PCR, yet TCRdb's version contains in-frame clones alone and is incomplete. The sample carries about 100,000 clones, 85% to 90% recorded once. The sequenced material came from peripheral blood. The source of these receptors is a woman aged 55-69 years in a cohort sampled during active or convalescent COVID-19. The CDR3 runs from the conserved cysteine through the conserved F or W. The order of the fields is D gene, clone size, V gene, J gene, CDR3 DNA, CDR3 protein. A D gene is named only where the DNA matches it firmly. For some rows the clone size is stated as once, few or many, or as a class when expanded; others skip it.

>.|.|TRBV5-4|TRBJ1-1
TGTGCCAGCAGCTTCGGGACTGAAGCTTTCTTT
CASSFGTEAFF
>TRBD1|.|TRBV5-1|TRBJ2-5
TGCGCCAGCAGCTTGTCCCCGGGACAGGGAAGGTTAGAGACCCAGTACTTC
CASSLSPGQGRLETQYF
>.|.|TRBV10-3|TRBJ1-1
TGTGCCATCAAAGGGGGGAACACTGAAGCTTTCTTT
CAIKGGNTEAFF
>TRBD2|few|TRBV7-9|TRBJ2-3
TGTGCCAGCAGCGCCCCCTTCCGACTAGCGGGGGCCACAGATACGCAGTATTTT
CASSAPFRLAGATDTQYF
>.|.|TRBV6-6|TRBJ1-1
TGTGCCAGCAGTCACGGAGGGACCCGCGCCATGAACACTGAAGCTTTCTTT
CASSHGGTRAMNTEAFF
>TRBD1|.|TRBV2|TRBJ1-1
TGTGCCAATTTGGGACAGTCTCCTGAAGCTTTCTTT
CANLGQSPEAFF
>.|.|TRBV5-4|TRBJ1-2
TGTGCCAGCAGACAGGGAATAGGGGCGACTAACTATGGCTACACCTTC
CASRQGIGATNYGYTF
>.|.|TRBV15|TRBJ2-7
TGTGCCACCAGCAGAGGCGCTAGCCGTCGCTACGAGCAGTACTTC
CATSRGASRRYEQYF
>TRBD2|.|TRBV7-3|TRBJ2-1
TGTGCCAGCAGCTTTACACTAGCGGGAGGTAGTTTCCACAATGAGCAGTTCTTC
CASSFTLAGGSFHNEQFF
>TRBD2|.|TRBV19|TRBJ2-3
TGTGCCAGTACTTTTTCGGGGGGAAATACGCAGTATTTT
CASTFSGGNTQYF
>.|.|TRBV9|TRBJ1-6
TGTGCCAGCAGCGTAGACGCGAATAATTCACCCCTCCACTTT
CASSVDANNSPLHF
>.|.|TRBV7-9|TRBJ2-1
TGTGCCAGCAGCCCCACAGAGAATGAGCAGTTCTTC
CASSPTENEQFF
>.|.|TRBV6-6|TRBJ1-5
TGTGCCAGCAGTCCCGCAGGGGGCAATCAGCCCCAGCATTTT
CASSPAGGNQPQHF
>.|.|TRBV4-1|TRBJ1-5
TGCGCCAGCAGCCGCCAACAGGGACCGGATCAGCCCCAGCATTTT
CASSRQQGPDQPQHF
>TRBD1|.|TRBV15|TRBJ1-3
TGTGCCACCAGCGACAGGGTGAGGGACACCATATATTTT
CATSDRVRDTIYF
>.|.|TRBV10-2|TRBJ2-1
TGCGCCAGCAGTGAGTCCGTAGCGAGTGAGCAGTTCTTC
CASSESVASEQFF
>TRBD2|.|TRBV4-2|TRBJ2-2
TGTGCCAGCAGCCAAGGACTGACGGGGGGTGCGAACACCGGGGAGCTGTTTTTT
CASSQGLTGGANTGELFF
>TRBD2|.|TRBV4-2|TRBJ2-3
TGTGCCAGCAGCCAACCGAGCGGGGGGGGTTCCGCAGATACGCAGTATTTT
CASSQPSGGGSADTQYF